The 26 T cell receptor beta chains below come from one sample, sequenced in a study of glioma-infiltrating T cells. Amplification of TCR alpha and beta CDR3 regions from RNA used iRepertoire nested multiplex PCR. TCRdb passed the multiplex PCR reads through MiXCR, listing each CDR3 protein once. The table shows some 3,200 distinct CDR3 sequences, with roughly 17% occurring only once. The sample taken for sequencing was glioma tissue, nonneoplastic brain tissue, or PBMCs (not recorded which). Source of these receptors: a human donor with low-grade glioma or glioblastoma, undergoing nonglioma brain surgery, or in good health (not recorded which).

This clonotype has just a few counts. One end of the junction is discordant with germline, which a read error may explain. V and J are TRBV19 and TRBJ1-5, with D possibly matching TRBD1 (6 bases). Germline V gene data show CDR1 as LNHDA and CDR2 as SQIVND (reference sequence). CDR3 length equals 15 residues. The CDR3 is CASSRAGDSNQPQHF. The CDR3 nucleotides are TGTGCCAGTAGTCGGGCAGGGGATAGCAATCAGCCCCAGCACTTT.

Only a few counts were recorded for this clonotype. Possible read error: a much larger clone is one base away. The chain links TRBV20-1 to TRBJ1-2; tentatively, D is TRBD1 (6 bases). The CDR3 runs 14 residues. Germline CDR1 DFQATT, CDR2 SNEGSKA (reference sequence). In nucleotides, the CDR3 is TGCAGTGCTAGAGATCAGGACGGGGGCGATGGCTGCACCTTC. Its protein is CSARDQDGGDGCTF.

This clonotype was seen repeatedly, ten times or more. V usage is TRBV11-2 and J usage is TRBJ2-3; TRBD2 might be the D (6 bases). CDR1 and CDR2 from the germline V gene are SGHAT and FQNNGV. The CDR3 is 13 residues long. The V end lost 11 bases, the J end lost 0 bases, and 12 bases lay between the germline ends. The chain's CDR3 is CAHGSHSTDTQYF. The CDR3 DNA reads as TGTGCCCACGGGAGTCATAGCACAGATACGCAGTATTTT.

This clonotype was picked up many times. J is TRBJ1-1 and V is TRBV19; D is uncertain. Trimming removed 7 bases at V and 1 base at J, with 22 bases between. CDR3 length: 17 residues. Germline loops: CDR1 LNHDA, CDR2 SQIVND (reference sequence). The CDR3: CASKYSVGRMTNTEAFF. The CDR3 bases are TGTGCCAGTAAATATTCCGTAGGTCGGATGACGAACACTGAAGCTTTCTTT.

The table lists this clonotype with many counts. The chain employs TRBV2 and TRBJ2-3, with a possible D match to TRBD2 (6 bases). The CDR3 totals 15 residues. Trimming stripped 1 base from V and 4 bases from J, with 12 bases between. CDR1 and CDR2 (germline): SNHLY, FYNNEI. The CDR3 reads CASSEEGTGADTQYF. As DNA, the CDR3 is TGTGCCAGCAGTGAAGAGGGGACGGGGGCAGATACGCAGTATTTT.

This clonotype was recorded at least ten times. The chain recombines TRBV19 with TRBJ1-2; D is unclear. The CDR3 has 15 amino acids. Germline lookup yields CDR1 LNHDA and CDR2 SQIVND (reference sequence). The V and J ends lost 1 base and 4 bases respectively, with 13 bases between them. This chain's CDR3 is CASSIVAGLFYGYTF. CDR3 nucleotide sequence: TGTGCCAGTAGTATAGTCGCGGGATTATTCTATGGCTACACCTTC.

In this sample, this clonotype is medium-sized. CDR3 loop: CSARDVDSYEQYV. The CDR3 DNA reads as TGCAGTGCTAGAGATGTGGACTCCTACGAGCAGTACGTC. The chain links TRBV20-1 to TRBJ2-7; D ambiguous. The CDR3 length is 13 residues. Trimming cost V 0 bases and J 0 bases, with 6 bases left between them. Germline V CDR1 and CDR2: DFQATT, SNEGSKA (reference sequence).

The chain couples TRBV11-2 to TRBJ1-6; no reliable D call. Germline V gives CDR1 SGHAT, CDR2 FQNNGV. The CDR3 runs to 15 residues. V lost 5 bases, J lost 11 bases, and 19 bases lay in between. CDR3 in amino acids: CASSRELGLPTPLHF. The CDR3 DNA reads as TGTGCCAGCAGCAGGGAACTCGGACTCCCCACACCCCTCCACTTT.

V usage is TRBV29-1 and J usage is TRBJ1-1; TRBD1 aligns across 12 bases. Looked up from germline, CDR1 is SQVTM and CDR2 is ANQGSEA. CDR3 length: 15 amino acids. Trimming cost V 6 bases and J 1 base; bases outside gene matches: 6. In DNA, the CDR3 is TGCAGCGTGACGGGACAGGGGGCATCGAACACTGAAGCTTTCTTT. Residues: CSVTGQGASNTEAFF.

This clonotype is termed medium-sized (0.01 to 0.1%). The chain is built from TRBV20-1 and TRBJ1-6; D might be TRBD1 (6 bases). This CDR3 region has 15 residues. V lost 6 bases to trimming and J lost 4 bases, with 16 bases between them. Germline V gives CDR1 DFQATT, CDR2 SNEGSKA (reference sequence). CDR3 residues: CSARNRAGYNSPLHF. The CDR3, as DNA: TGCAGTGCCAGAAACAGGGCCGGATATAATTCACCCCTCCACTTT.

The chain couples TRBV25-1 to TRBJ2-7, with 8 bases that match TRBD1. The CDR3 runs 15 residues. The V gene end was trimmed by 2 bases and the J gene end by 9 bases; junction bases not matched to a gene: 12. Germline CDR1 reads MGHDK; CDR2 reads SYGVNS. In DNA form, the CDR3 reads TGTGCCAGCAGTGAAAGGGACAGGATCCCAGATACGCAGTACGTC. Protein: CASSERDRIPDTQYV.

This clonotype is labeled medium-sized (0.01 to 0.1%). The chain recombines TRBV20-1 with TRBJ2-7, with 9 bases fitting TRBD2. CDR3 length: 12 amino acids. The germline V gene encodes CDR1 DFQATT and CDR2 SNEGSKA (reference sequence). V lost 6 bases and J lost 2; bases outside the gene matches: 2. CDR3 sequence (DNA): TGCAGTGCGGCTAGCGGGGCCTACGAGCAGTACGTC. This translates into CSAASGAYEQYV.

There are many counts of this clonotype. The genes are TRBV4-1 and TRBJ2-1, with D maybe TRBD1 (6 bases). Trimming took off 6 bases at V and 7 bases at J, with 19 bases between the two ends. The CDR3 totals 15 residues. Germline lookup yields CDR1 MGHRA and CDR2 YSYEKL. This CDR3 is CASRLLGAQGNEQFF. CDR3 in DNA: TGCGCCAGCAGACTCCTAGGGGCGCAGGGGAATGAGCAGTTCTTC.

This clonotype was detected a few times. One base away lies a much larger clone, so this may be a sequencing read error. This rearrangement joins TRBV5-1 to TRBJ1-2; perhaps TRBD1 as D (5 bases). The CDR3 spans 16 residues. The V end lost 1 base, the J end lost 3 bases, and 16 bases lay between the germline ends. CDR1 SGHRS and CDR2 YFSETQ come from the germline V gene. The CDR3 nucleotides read TGCGCCAGCAGCTTGAATACGGGCCGAGGGGACTATGGCTACACCTTC. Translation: CASSLNTGRGDYGYTF.

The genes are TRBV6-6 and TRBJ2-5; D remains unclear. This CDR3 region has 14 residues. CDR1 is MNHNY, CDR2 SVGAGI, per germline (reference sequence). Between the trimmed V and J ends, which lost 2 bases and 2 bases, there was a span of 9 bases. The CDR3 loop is CASSYPNLQETQYF. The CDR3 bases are TGTGCCAGCAGTTACCCAAACTTACAAGAGACCCAGTACTTC.

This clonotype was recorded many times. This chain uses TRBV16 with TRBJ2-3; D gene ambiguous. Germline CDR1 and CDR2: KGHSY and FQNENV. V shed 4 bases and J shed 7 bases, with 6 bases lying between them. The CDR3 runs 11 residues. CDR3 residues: CASSPDNTQYF. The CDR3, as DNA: TGTGCCAGCAGCCCCGATAATACGCAGTATTTT.

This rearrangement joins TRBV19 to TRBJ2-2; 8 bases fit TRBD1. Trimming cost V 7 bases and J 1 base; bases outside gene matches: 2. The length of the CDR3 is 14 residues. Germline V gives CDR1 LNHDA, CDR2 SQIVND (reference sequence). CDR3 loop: CASKDRENTGELFF. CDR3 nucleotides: TGTGCCAGTAAGGACAGGGAGAACACCGGGGAGCTGTTTTTT.

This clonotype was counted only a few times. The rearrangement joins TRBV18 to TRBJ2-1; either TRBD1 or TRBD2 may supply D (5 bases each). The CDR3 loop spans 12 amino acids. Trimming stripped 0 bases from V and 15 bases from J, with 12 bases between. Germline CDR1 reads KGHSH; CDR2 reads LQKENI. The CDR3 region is CASSPPRDGRFF. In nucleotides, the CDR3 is TGTGCCAGCTCACCACCCAGGGACGGCCGGTTCTTC.

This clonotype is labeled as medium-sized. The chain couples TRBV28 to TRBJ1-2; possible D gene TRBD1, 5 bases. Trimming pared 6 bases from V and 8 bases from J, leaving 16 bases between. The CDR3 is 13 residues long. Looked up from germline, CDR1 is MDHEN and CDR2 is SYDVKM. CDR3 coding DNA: TGTGCCAGCAGCCCCCAGGGCCTCGGCGGCTACACCTTC. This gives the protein CASSPQGLGGYTF.

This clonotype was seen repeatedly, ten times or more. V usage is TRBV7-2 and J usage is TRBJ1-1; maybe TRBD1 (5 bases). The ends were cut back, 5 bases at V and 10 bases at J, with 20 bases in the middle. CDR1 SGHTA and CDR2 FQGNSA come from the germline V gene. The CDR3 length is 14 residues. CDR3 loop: CASSTRPMQGLAFF. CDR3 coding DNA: TGTGCCAGCAGCACCCGACCTATGCAGGGCTTAGCTTTCTTT.

The CDR3 loop is CASSFFGAYNEQFF. As DNA, the CDR3 is TGTGCCAGCAGCTTCTTCGGGGCCTACAATGAGCAGTTCTTC. V and J are TRBV5-6 and TRBJ2-1, with D perhaps matching TRBD2 (5 bases). V lost 2 bases and J 2 bases, leaving 8 bases between the germline ends. The CDR3 is 14 amino acids. Looked up from germline, CDR1 is SGHDT and CDR2 is YYEEEE.

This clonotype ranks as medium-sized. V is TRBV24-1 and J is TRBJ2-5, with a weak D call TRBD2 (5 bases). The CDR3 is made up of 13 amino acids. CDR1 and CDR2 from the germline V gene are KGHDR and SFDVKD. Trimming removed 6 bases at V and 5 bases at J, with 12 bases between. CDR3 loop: CATSQSSRETQYF. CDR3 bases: TGTGCCACCAGTCAGTCTAGCCGGGAGACCCAGTACTTC.

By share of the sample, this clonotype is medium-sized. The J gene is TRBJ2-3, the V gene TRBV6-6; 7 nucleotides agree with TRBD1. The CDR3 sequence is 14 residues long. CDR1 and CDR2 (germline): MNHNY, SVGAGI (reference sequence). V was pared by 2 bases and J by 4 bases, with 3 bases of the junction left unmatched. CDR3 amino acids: CASSYRQGSDTQYF. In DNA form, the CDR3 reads TGTGCCAGCAGTTACCGACAGGGTTCAGATACGCAGTATTTT.

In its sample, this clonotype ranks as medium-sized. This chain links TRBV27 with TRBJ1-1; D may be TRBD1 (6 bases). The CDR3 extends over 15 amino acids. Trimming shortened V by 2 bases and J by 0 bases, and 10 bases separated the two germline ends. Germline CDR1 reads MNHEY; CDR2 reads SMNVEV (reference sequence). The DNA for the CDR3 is TGTGCCAGCAGTTTAGGGGCAGGGGTGAACACTGAAGCTTTCTTT. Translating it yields CASSLGAGVNTEAFF.

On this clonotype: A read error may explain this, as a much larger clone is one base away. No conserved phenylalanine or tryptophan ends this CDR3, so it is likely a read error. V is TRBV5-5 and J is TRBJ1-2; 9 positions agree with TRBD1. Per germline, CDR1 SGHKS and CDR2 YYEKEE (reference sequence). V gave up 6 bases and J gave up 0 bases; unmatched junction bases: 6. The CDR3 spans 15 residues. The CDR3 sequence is CASTVQGATNYGYTS. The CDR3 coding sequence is TGTGCCAGCACCGTACAGGGGGCGACTAACTATGGCTACACCTCC.

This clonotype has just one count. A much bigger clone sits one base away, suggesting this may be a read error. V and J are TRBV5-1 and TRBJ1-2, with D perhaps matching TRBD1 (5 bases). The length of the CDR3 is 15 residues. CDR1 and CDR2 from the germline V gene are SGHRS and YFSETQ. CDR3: CASSLACTGTRFIHF. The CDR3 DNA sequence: TGCGCCAGCAGCTTGGCTTGCACCGGGACCCGCTTTATCCACTTC.